This T cell receptor (beta chain) was sequenced during a study of sequential checkpoint blockade in melanoma. The table came from immunoSEQ multiplex PCR; TCRdb's copy has only in-frame clones and leaves some out. Of thousands of clones in the sample, more than 25% are singletons; the top ten hold more than 4.5%. The CDR3 consists of 15 residues. The V gene lost 0 bases and the J gene lost 5 bases, with 15 bases spanning the gap. Germline assignment: CDR1 SGHRS and CDR2 YFSETQ. Treatment indicated: randomized to nivolumab then ipilimumab (arm A) or the reverse (arm B). The material was tumor tissue (inferred from file names), obtained from a patient given nivolumab and ipilimumab in sequence. This chain connects TRBV5-1 to TRBJ2-7; maybe TRBD2 (7 bases). The receptor was derived from a human donor with melanoma. The CDR3 DNA sequence: TGCGCCAGCAGCTTGGGGGCTGGGGGGGACAACGAGCAGTACTTC. This encodes CASSLGAGGDNEQYF. The full variable domain, in which reference TRBV5-1 and TRBJ2-7 provide the parts outside the CDR3, is KAGVTQTPRYLIKTRGQQVTLSCSPISGHRSVSWYQQTPGQGLQFLFEYFSETQRNKGNFPGRFSGRQFSNSRSEMNVSTLELGDSALYLCASSLGAGGDNEQYFGPGTRLTVT.